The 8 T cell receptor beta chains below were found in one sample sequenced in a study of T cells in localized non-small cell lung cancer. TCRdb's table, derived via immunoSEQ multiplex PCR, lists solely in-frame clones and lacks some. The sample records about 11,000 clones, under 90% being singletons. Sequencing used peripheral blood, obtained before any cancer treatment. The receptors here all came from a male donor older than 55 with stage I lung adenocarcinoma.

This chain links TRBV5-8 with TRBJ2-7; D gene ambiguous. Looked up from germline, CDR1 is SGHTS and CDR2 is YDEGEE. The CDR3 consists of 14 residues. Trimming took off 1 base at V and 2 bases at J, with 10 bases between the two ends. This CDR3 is CASSLMSLTYEQYF. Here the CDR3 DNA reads TGTGCCAGCAGCTTGATGAGTCTTACCTACGAGCAGTACTTC.

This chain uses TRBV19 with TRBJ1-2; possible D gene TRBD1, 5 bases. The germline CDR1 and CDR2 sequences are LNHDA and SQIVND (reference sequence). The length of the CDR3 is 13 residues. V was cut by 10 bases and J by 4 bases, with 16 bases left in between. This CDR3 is CATKAGRAYGYTF. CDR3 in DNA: TGTGCCACTAAAGCAGGGAGGGCCTATGGCTACACCTTC.

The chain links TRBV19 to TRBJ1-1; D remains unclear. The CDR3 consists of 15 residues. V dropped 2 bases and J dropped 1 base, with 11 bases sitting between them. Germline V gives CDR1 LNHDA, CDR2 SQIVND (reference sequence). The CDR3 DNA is TGTGCCAGTAGTATACTCCAGTTAGGGAACACTGAAGCTTTCTTT. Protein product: CASSILQLGNTEAFF. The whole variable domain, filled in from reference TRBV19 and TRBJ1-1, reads DGGITQSPKYLFRKEGQNVTLSCEQNLNHDAMYWYRQDPGQGLRLIYYSQIVNDFQKGDIAEGYSVSREKKESFPLTVTSAQKNPTAFYLCASSILQLGNTEAFFGQGTRLTVV.

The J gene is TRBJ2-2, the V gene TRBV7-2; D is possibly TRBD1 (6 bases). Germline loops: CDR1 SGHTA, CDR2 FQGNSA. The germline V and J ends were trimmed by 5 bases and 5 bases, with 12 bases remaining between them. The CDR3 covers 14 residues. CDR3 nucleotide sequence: TGTGCCAGCAGCGCGCACAGGGAAACCGGGGAGCTGTTTTTT. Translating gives CASSAHRETGELFF.

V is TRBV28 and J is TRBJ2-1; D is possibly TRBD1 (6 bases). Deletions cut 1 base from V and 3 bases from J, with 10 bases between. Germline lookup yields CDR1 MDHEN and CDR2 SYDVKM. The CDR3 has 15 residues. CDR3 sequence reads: CASSLSTGLYNEQFF. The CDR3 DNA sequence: TGTGCCAGCAGTTTATCGACAGGACTCTACAATGAGCAGTTCTTC.

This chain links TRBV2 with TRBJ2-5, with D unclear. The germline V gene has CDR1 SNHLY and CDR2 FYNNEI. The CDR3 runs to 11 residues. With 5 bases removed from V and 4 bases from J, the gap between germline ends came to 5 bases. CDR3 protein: CASSFSETQYF. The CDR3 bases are TGTGCCAGCAGTTTTTCAGAGACCCAGTACTTC.

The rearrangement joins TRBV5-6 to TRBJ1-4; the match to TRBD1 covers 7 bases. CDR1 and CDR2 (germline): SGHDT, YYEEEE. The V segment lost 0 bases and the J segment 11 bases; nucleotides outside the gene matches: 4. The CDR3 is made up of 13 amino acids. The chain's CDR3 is CASSLGMTGKLFF. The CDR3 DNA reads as TGTGCCAGCAGCTTGGGGATGACAGGGAAACTGTTTTTT. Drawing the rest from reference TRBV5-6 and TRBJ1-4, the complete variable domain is DAGVTQSPTHLIKTRGQQVTLRCSPKSGHDTVSWYQQALGQGPQFIFQYYEEEERQRGNFPDRFSGHQFPNYSSELNVNALLLGDSALYLCASSLGMTGKLFFGSGTQLSVL.

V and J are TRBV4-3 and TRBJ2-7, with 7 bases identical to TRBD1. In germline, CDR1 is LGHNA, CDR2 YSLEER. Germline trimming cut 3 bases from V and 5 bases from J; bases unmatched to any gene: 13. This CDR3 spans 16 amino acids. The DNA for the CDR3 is TGCGCCAGCAGCCACGACTCAAACAGGGGCAGTCACGAGCAGTACTTC. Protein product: CASSHDSNRGSHEQYF.